The present T cell receptor beta chain was sequenced within a study of human T cells and chemical hapten exposure. One entry per CDR3 protein, called by TCRdb with MiXCR from the RACE reads. Of more than 95,000 distinct CDR3 sequences listed, less than 35% are singletons. The time point denotes: patch test 3, about 24 weeks after DPC sensitization. The sample's treatment: therapeutic diphenylcyclopropenone sensitization with weekly scalp DPC. This clonotype was recorded a few times. The material was whole blood, obtained in connection with sensitization to the hapten diphenylcyclopropenone (DPC). The sequence derives from a man between 35 and 55 years old with alopecia areata. Some clones in this sample may be carry-over from other donors' samples.

The CDR3 region is CASSVGGYSNQPQHF. CDR3 nucleotide sequence: TGTGCCAGCAGCGTAGGGGGCTATAGCAATCAGCCCCAGCATTTT. The genes are TRBV5-8 and TRBJ1-5; 7 nucleotides match TRBD1. CDR3 size: 15 residues. Germline CDR1 is SGHTS and CDR2 is YDEGEE. The V segment lost 4 bases and the J segment 0 bases; nucleotides outside the gene matches: 4. Using reference TRBV5-8 and TRBJ1-5 for the parts outside the CDR3, the full variable domain is EAGVTQSPTHLIKTRGQQATLRCSPISGHTSVYWYQQALGLGLQFLLWYDEGEERNRGNFPPRFSGRQFPNYSSELNVNALELEDSALYLCASSVGGYSNQPQHFGDGTRLSIL.